Described below is a single T cell receptor beta chain sequence and its context. In this sample, this clonotype turned up many times. It has no known antigen specificity. Base qualities are not provided; no much larger clone lies one nucleotide away. V is clipped by 5 bases and J by 3 bases, and the sequence between their germline boundaries is 13 bases long. The CDR3 starts with the cysteine, ends with the phenylalanine, and has 15 residues. Only CDR3 DNA is held: 45 bases, read in frame from base 1. CDR1 and CDR2 are drawn from the germline V gene: MGHRA, YSYEKL. Starting from 400 ng RNA, TCR libraries were constructed with the Immunoverse kit using molecular barcoded adaptors that cover the alpha/delta and beta/gamma chains. The same RNA used for transcriptome sequencing was used for TCR library preparation. Sequencing of the TCR libraries was done on an Illumina HiSeq 4000 with 2 x 150 cycles. Turning to the authors' computational methods: With MiXCR, TCR reads were aligned to human V, D, J and C references and assembled into CDR3 clonotypes, with quality filtering and error correction included. The tcR package in R was used to analyze clonotype counts and gene usage diversity. For inspection of raw mapping reads, RNA-seq reads were mapped by STAR aligner version 2.5.3a onto GRCh37 of the human genome. To test the effect of sequencing depth on detected clonotypes, IR-seq fastq files were randomly downsampled using Seqtk 1.3. Through fastp at Q25 and MiXCR, TCRdb rebuilt clones from the public reads, retaining in-frame beta chains. Entries that share a CDR3 protein sequence are merged under the most common genes and DNA. In this record, the V and J calls reflect TCRdb's handling and not the investigators' own analysis. This sample gives fewer than 35,000 distinct CDR3 sequences in total; about 18% of them show up just once. Of the sample, around 16% is held by the ten largest clones.

This entry belongs to a study of read filtering for tumor transcriptome and immune sequencing (dated by TCRdb to 2018 to 2021). Looking at the study overall: The cohort was composed of about 16 male and 11 to 15 female patients, with a mean age of approximately 62 years and an age range of about 40 to 90. After DNase treatment, whole-transcriptome libraries were prepared using the TruSeq RNA Access Library Prep Kit. Using the same bone marrow samples, the study ran both targeted immune repertoire sequencing and bulk whole-transcriptome sequencing and then compared the TCR repertoires from each method. By revised international staging, roughly 8 patients were R-ISS I, over 15 were R-ISS II and 6 or 7 were R-ISS III. Per sample, about 4.05 to 11 million TCR-region mapped reads were obtained with IR-seq, compared with only 85 to 1273 with RNA-seq. One of the main goals was to work out a read-filtering strategy for immune repertoire data, in particular whether clonotypes backed by only a single read should be removed.

General study outcomes and caveats: Compared with RNA-seq, IR-seq captured clonotypes at much higher depth and more reliably, and a smaller IR-seq throughput was enough to identify most shared clonotypes. When single-read clonotypes were removed, the proportions of shared clonotypes in IR-seq and RNA-seq correlated more strongly. Single-read clonotypes made up around 82% of clonotypes but only approximately 4% of total reads in IR-seq, compared with approximately 75% of clonotypes and 44.6% of reads in RNA-seq. The sorted CD138-negative fraction was not purified T cells but a mixed bone marrow immune population.

Bone marrow was sampled from every patient at the time of active disease. Isolation of bone marrow mononuclear cells was performed by Ficoll-Hypaque density gradient centrifugation. To remove myeloma plasma cells, the cells were labeled with CD138 magnetic microbeads on a MACS separator, and CD138-negative cells were then collected by negative selection. The purity of the isolated cells was checked by flow cytometry with CD138 antibodies on an Attune NxT. Total RNA was extracted using TRIzol reagent and was quantified on a NanoDrop spectrophotometer. For each patient, the CD138-negative bone marrow sample underwent paired RNA-seq and IR-seq.

The receptor was derived from a donor at least 40 years old with multiple myeloma. This receptor chain uses TRBV4-1 and TRBJ2-2; the D gene cannot be resolved reliably. Sequences were obtained from a population of CD138-negative cells sorted from bone marrow. The cell subset or site tag for this specimen amounts to: bone marrow mononuclear cells depleted of CD138+ plasma/myeloma cells by negative magnetic selection. The nucleotide sequence reads TGCGCCAGCAGCTCCGCCCCGGACCACACCGGGGAGCTGTTTTTT. This encodes CASSSAPDHTGELFF.